Described below is a single T cell receptor beta chain sequence and its context. Its antigen is as yet unknown. The CDR3 spans 15 residues. CDR1 is MNHEY, CDR2 SMNVEV, per germline (reference sequence). The V gene lost 3 bases and the J gene lost 7 bases, with 15 bases spanning the gap. The sample is drawn from a study of cytomegalovirus exposure and HLA in healthy donors. The PCR was carried out with 60 Vbeta primers and 13 Jbeta primers. Clones were read by immunoSEQ multiplex PCR, and TCRdb kept only the in-frame ones, dropping some. This repertoire comprises 150,000 to 200,000 clones; its ten largest clones make up 1% to 1.5%. Study-wide findings and caveats: Follow-up analysis later connected one missense variant in DCLRE1C with trimming of TCR beta V- and J-genes. It was only CMV serostatus that was available as immune exposure information. Versus the 666-donor mean, an Asian-associated ancestry cluster reportedly showed fewer N-insertions in a later analysis.

The sequencing input was PBMCs. The chain is built from TRBV27 and TRBJ2-2; D uncertain. The clonotype comes from an older woman in good health and CMV-seronegative. The CDR3 DNA is TGTGCCAGCAGTTTTGACCCAGGATACGTCGGGGAGCTGTTTTTT. Its protein is CASSFDPGYVGELFF.